Presented here are 11 T cell receptor beta chains from one specimen sequenced in a study of siplizumab effects on memory and regulatory T cells. Only in-frame clones appear in the TCRdb table, and some are missing; sequencing was by immunoSEQ multiplex PCR. The table shows about 82,000 clones, with about 91% occurring only once. Sequenced sample: Tregs sorted from blood. These receptors originate from a human donor in good health.

Here the CDR3 reads CASSLTVSYGYTF. The CDR3 bases are TGTGCCAGCAGCTTGACAGTGTCATATGGCTACACCTTC. The chain carries TRBV6-6 and TRBJ1-2, with TRBD1 as a possible D gene (5 bases). This CDR3 is built from 13 residues. Trimming left V 6 bases short and J 5 bases short, with 13 bases between. Germline V gene lookup returns CDR1 MNHNY and CDR2 SVGAGI (reference sequence).

The chain joins TRBV27 to TRBJ2-7; maybe TRBD2 (6 bases). This CDR3 spans 15 amino acids. CDR1 and CDR2 from the germline V gene are MNHEY and SMNVEV (reference sequence). V was pared by 6 bases and J by 1 base, with 16 bases between. CDR3: CASRIYQAGSYEQYF. The CDR3 DNA follows: TGTGCCAGCAGGATTTACCAGGCGGGGTCCTACGAGCAGTACTTC.

J is TRBJ2-2 and V is TRBV28; tentatively, D is TRBD1 or TRBD2 (6 bases each). The germline CDR1 and CDR2 sequences are MDHEN and SYDVKM. V shed 6 bases and J shed 6 bases, with 14 bases lying between them. This CDR3 is built from 14 residues. CDR3 amino acids: CASRTSGAAGELFF. In DNA form, the CDR3 reads TGTGCCAGCAGAACATCGGGGGCCGCCGGGGAGCTGTTTTTT.

This rearrangement joins TRBV7-9 to TRBJ1-2; 7 bases line up with TRBD1. Per germline, CDR1 SEHNR and CDR2 FQNEAQ (reference sequence). The CDR3 sequence is 13 residues long. Trimming took 5 bases from V and 6 from J; bases not matched to a gene: 6. The CDR3 DNA reads as TGTGCCAGCAGCCGACAGGGTTTCGATGGCTACACCTTC. Its translation: CASSRQGFDGYTF.

The V gene is TRBV11-2, the J gene TRBJ2-7, with D possibly being TRBD1 or TRBD2 (5 bases each). The V gene lost 6 bases and the J gene lost 2 bases, with 14 bases spanning the gap. CDR3 size: 14 residues. Germline lookup yields CDR1 SGHAT and CDR2 FQNNGV. The CDR3 loop is CASSHLGVPYEQYF. The DNA for the CDR3 is TGTGCCAGCAGTCACCTGGGGGTCCCCTACGAGCAGTACTTC.

Comments on this clone: Compared with germline, one end of the junction differs, possibly owing to a read error. Distinct nucleotide sequences in the sample also encode this CDR3. V gene TRBV7-9 combines with J gene TRBJ2-3; a weak D match, TRBD2 (5 bases). This CDR3 is built from 11 residues. In germline, CDR1 is SEHNR, CDR2 FQNEAQ (reference sequence). The CDR3: CASSLADTQYF. The CDR3 bases are TGTGCCAGCAGCCTAGCTGATACGCAGTATTTT.

This rearrangement joins TRBV5-6 to TRBJ1-2; D is undetermined. There are 11 residues in the CDR3. The germline V and J ends were trimmed by 4 bases and 7 bases, with 8 bases remaining between them. Germline values: CDR1 SGHDT, CDR2 YYEEEE. The CDR3 protein is CASSTLGGYTF. In DNA form, the CDR3 reads TGTGCCAGCAGCACCCTTGGTGGCTACACCTTC.

The chain links TRBV4-3 to TRBJ2-5; TRBD2 matches at 11 bases. The CDR3 length is 16 residues. Germline V gene sequence: CDR1 LGHNA, CDR2 YSLEER. V trimming: 0 bases; J trimming: 7 bases; junction bases outside the gene matches: 7. CDR3 in DNA: TGCGCCAGCAGCCAAGATTCTAGCGGGGGGTGGGGGACCCAGTACTTC. Protein: CASSQDSSGGWGTQYF.

This clone was recorded a few times. This rearrangement joins TRBV5-8 to TRBJ2-5, with no clear D. The CDR3 is made up of 12 amino acids. Germline values: CDR1 SGHTS, CDR2 YDEGEE. CDR3 nucleotide sequence: TGTGCGGGTGGTCGGGTTCTGGAGACCCAGTACTTC. Encoded protein: CAGGRVLETQYF.

CDR3: CATSRDRGGRETQYF. The CDR3 bases are TGTGCCACCAGCAGAGATCGAGGGGGCAGGGAGACCCAGTACTTC. V gene TRBV15 combines with J gene TRBJ2-5; 7 nucleotides line up with TRBD1. The CDR3 runs 15 residues. The V and J ends lost 0 bases and 5 bases, in that order; junction bases with no gene match: 6. Germline V gene lookup returns CDR1 LNHNV and CDR2 YYDKDF (reference sequence). Full variable domain (remainder filled in from reference TRBV15 and TRBJ2-5): DAMVIQNPRYQVTQFGKPVTLSCSQTLNHNVMYWYQQKSSQAPKLLFHYYDKDFNNEADTPDNFQSRRPNTSFCFLDIRSPGLGDTAMYLCATSRDRGGRETQYFGPGTRLLVL.

The chain has TRBV28 and TRBJ1-2; D is uncertain. V was shortened by 1 base and J by 6 bases, with 15 bases between the two germline ends. Germline assignment: CDR1 MDHEN and CDR2 SYDVKM. The CDR3 runs 15 residues. The CDR3 region has the DNA TGTGCCAGCAGTTTATCCTGGTCCTGGGGAGATGGCTACACCTTC. As protein: CASSLSWSWGDGYTF.